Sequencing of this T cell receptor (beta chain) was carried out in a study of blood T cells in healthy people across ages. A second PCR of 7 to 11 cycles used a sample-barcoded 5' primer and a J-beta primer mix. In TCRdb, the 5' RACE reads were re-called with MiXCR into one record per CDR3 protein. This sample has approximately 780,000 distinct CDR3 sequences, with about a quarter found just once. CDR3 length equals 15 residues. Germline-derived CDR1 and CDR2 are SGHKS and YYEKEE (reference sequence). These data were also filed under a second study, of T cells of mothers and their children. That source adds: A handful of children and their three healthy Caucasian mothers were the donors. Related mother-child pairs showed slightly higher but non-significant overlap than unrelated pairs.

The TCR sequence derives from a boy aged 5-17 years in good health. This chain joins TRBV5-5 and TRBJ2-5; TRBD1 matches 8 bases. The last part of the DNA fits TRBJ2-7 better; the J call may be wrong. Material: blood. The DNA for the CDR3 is TGTGCCAGCAGCTTGGTTCGCAGGGGGCCCCACGAGCAGTACTTC. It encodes CASSLVRRGPHEQYF.